Sequencing of this TCR beta chain was carried out in a study of shared clonotypes between healthy human individuals. V was clipped by 7 bases and J by 8 bases, with 11 bases between them. This CDR3 is built from 11 residues. Germline-derived CDR1 and CDR2 are MNHEY and SVGAGI. Measured with immunoSEQ multiplex PCR; TCRdb has only the in-frame clones, and not every one. The repertoire holds over a million clones, with around four fifths as singletons. Turning to this clone: Antigen specificity is unknown.

Study-wide findings and caveats: A handful of donors held 5% to 5.5% of naive CD4 clonotypes in common. Sampling used blood alone; tissue repertoires probably differ.

The sequence was obtained from a young man in good health. Sequencing input: memory CD4+ T cells sorted from blood. The subset denotes: CD45RA-negative fraction. This chain uses TRBV6-5 with TRBJ1-2; D not certain. The CDR3 nucleotides are TGTGCCAGCATGACGGTCGGCGGCTACACCTTC. Its translation: CASMTVGGYTF.